Below are 27 T cell receptor beta chains sequenced from a single sample in a study of shared clonotypes between healthy human individuals. TCRdb keeps only in-frame clones here, not all; method: immunoSEQ multiplex PCR. The sample has roughly 380,000 clones; about 97% are singletons. The sample comprised memory CD8+ T cells sorted from blood. Subset defined: CD45RO+ cells pooled with CCR7-negative TemRA cells. The receptor source for this set is a man in his thirties or forties in good health.

This rearrangement joins TRBV4-1 to TRBJ2-7, with TRBD2 matching 8 bases. Germline V lookup: CDR1 MGHRA, CDR2 YSYEKL. J gave up 0 bases and V 0 bases, and 7 bases lay outside the gene matches. There are 17 residues in the CDR3. The CDR3 reads CASSQDPPAGGSYEQYF. The CDR3 DNA reads as TGCGCCAGCAGCCAAGACCCCCCCGCGGGAGGCTCCTACGAGCAGTACTTC.

This clone has a handful of counts. The gene calls are TRBV7-9 and TRBJ1-2; D uncertain. The V and J ends lost 6 bases and 5 bases respectively, with 13 bases between them. This CDR3 is built from 13 residues. Germline V lookup: CDR1 SEHNR, CDR2 FQNEAQ (reference sequence). Here the CDR3 reads CASRGDGVYGYTF. The CDR3 coding sequence is TGTGCCAGCAGAGGCGACGGAGTATATGGCTACACCTTC.

This clone was seen just once. The chain uses TRBV2 and TRBJ2-3, with TRBD2 matching over 8 bases. The CDR3 length is 14 residues. Unmatched junction bases numbered 5, after V lost 9 bases and J lost 0 bases. Germline V gene data show CDR1 as SNHLY and CDR2 as FYNNEI. The CDR3 DNA is TGTGCCAGTCGAAGCGGGAGCAGCACAGATACGCAGTATTTT. It yields the protein CASRSGSSTDTQYF.

The rearrangement joins TRBV9 to TRBJ2-4; D is perhaps TRBD1 or TRBD2 (6 bases each). There are 16 residues in the CDR3. Per the germline V gene, CDR1 is SGDLS and CDR2 is YYNGEE. Trimming removed 4 bases at V and 0 bases at J, with 14 bases between. The CDR3 bases are TGTGCCAGCAGCCCAACGGGGGCGATAGCCAAAAACATTCAGTACTTC. Its translation is CASSPTGAIAKNIQYF.

The rearrangement links TRBV7-9 to TRBJ2-7; 8 nucleotides agree with TRBD1. CDR1 SEHNR and CDR2 FQNEAQ come from the germline V gene (reference sequence). The length of the CDR3 is 15 residues. The ends lost 5 bases at V and 6 bases at J; junction bases unmatched: 12. In DNA, the CDR3 is TGTGCCAGCAGCCCCGGCACCCGACAGGGGTCCGAGCAGTACTTC. It specifies CASSPGTRQGSEQYF.

V gene TRBV15 combines with J gene TRBJ1-4; possible D gene TRBD1, 6 bases. V lost 8 bases to trimming and J lost 2 bases, with 12 bases between them. The CDR3 loop spans 14 amino acids. CDR1 is LNHNV, CDR2 YYDKDF, per germline (reference sequence). The CDR3 region is CATRQRGTNEKLFF. The CDR3 bases are TGTGCCACCCGACAGAGGGGGACTAATGAAAAACTGTTTTTT.

The J gene is TRBJ2-1, the V gene TRBV7-3; D uncertain. In germline, CDR1 is SGHTA, CDR2 FQGTGA. With 5 bases removed from V and 0 bases from J, the gap between germline ends came to 8 bases. CDR3 length: 14 amino acids. The CDR3: CASSLIPSYNEQFF. CDR3 sequence (DNA): TGTGCCAGCAGCCTAATACCCTCCTACAATGAGCAGTTCTTC.

The CDR3 loop is CASSQDPGGSTEAFF. CDR3 nucleotides: TGTGCCAGCAGCCAAGATCCCGGGGGTTCAACTGAAGCTTTCTTT. The rearrangement links TRBV14 to TRBJ1-1; maybe TRBD1 (5 bases). CDR1 is SGHDN, CDR2 FVKESK, per germline. V shed 0 bases and J shed 5 bases, with 13 bases lying between them. The CDR3 runs to 15 residues.

The V gene is TRBV7-2, the J gene TRBJ2-7; 9 bases are a match to TRBD2. Per the germline V gene, CDR1 is SGHTA and CDR2 is FQGNSA. CDR3 size: 15 residues. V was clipped by 6 bases and J by 1 base; unmatched bases: 7. The CDR3 protein is CASSHRLAESYEQYF. The DNA for the CDR3 is TGTGCCAGCAGTCACCGACTAGCGGAATCCTACGAGCAGTACTTC. The whole variable domain, filled in from reference TRBV7-2 and TRBJ2-7, reads GAGVSQSPSNKVTEKGKDVELRCDPISGHTALYWYRQSLGQGLEFLIYFQGNSAPDKSGLPSDRFSAERTGGSVSTLTIQRTQQEDSAVYLCASSHRLAESYEQYFGPGTRLTVT.

This chain links TRBV7-3 with TRBJ1-1; tentative D call: TRBD1 (5 bases). CDR3 size: 14 residues. CDR1 and CDR2 (germline): SGHTA, FQGTGA. The V end lost 5 bases, the J end lost 1 base, and 11 bases lay between the germline ends. The CDR3 nucleotides read TGTGCCAGCAGCCCCCGGGGGGGGAACACTGAAGCTTTCTTT. Its protein is CASSPRGGNTEAFF.

The V and J genes are TRBV2 and TRBJ1-5, with D possibly being TRBD1 (5 bases). V was trimmed by 7 bases and J by 4 bases, leaving 20 bases between them. The CDR3 runs 16 residues. The V gene's germline CDR1 is SNHLY and CDR2 FYNNEI. In DNA form, the CDR3 reads TGTGCCAGCACAAGAGGGATATACGACAGTAATCAGCCCCAGCATTTT. Protein product: CASTRGIYDSNQPQHF.

V and J are TRBV19 and TRBJ2-5; TRBD2 agrees at 8 bases. Germline V lookup: CDR1 LNHDA, CDR2 SQIVND (reference sequence). The CDR3 runs 15 residues. After removal of 7 bases from V and 9 bases from J, the junction contained 16 bases not matched to a gene. The CDR3 coding sequence is TGTGCCAGTACCGATAGCGGGACCCGGGTAGGGTCCCAGTACTTC. Translated: CASTDSGTRVGSQYF.

The CDR3 nucleotides read TGCGCCAGCAGCCCGGAATGGCAAAGCGGTCCCTACGAGCAGTACTTC. It specifies CASSPEWQSGPYEQYF. This chain links TRBV5-1 with TRBJ2-7, with D maybe TRBD2 (5 bases). Looked up from germline, CDR1 is SGHRS and CDR2 is YFSETQ. Trimming cost V 4 bases and J 2 bases, with 19 bases left between them. CDR3 length: 16 residues.

The chain is built from TRBV7-2 and TRBJ1-3, with no clear D. Germline values: CDR1 SGHTA, CDR2 FQGNSA. Trimming removed 1 base from V and 4 bases from J, with 11 bases in between. The CDR3 covers 15 residues. CDR3 bases: TGTGCCAGCAGCTTAGATGGGCTAAAGGGAAACACCATATATTTT. Residues: CASSLDGLKGNTIYF. Looking up the rest from reference TRBV7-2 and TRBJ1-3 gives the full variable domain: GAGVSQSPSNKVTEKGKDVELRCDPISGHTALYWYRQSLGQGLEFLIYFQGNSAPDKSGLPSDRFSAERTGGSVSTLTIQRTQQEDSAVYLCASSLDGLKGNTIYFGEGSWLTVV.

This chain connects TRBV11-1 to TRBJ2-3; weak D call: TRBD1 (6 bases). Trimming pared 5 bases from V and 1 base from J, leaving 19 bases between. This CDR3 region has 17 residues. Germline values: CDR1 SGHAT, CDR2 FQDESV (reference sequence). This CDR3 reads CASSRRLSGVGTDTQYF. The CDR3 DNA reads TGTGCCAGCAGCCGCCGGCTTTCAGGGGTTGGCACAGATACGCAGTATTTT.

This chain links TRBV6-1 with TRBJ2-1; D gene ambiguous. V was clipped by 6 bases and J by 6 bases, with 6 bases between them. The CDR3 is 11 residues long. Germline CDR1 and CDR2: MNHNS and SASEGT. CDR3 amino acids: CASSGTNEQFF. Here the CDR3 DNA reads TGTGCCAGCAGCGGTACCAATGAGCAGTTCTTC.

V usage is TRBV5-1 and J usage is TRBJ2-7; a weak D match, TRBD1 (6 bases). There are 16 residues in the CDR3. V was pared by 0 bases and J by 2 bases, with 15 bases between. Germline V gene lookup returns CDR1 SGHRS and CDR2 YFSETQ. The CDR3 sequence: CASSLAGTGLTYEQYF. The CDR3 nucleotides read TGCGCCAGCAGCTTGGCCGGTACAGGGCTGACCTACGAGCAGTACTTC. Combining the CDR3 with reference TRBV5-1 and TRBJ2-7 gives the whole variable domain KAGVTQTPRYLIKTRGQQVTLSCSPISGHRSVSWYQQTPGQGLQFLFEYFSETQRNKGNFPGRFSGRQFSNSRSEMNVSTLELGDSALYLCASSLAGTGLTYEQYFGPGTRLTVT.

This chain connects TRBV30 to TRBJ2-2; D is possibly TRBD2 (6 bases). V was cut by 3 bases and J by 5 bases, with 16 bases left in between. The CDR3 runs to 15 residues. Germline lookup yields CDR1 GTSNPN and CDR2 SVGIG (reference sequence). CDR3 residues: CAWRIRELRTGELFF. The CDR3 DNA sequence: TGTGCCTGGAGGATACGGGAGTTGAGAACCGGGGAGCTGTTTTTT. The whole variable domain, remainder taken from reference TRBV30 and TRBJ2-2, is SQTIHQWPATLVQPVGSPLSLECTVEGTSNPNLYWYRQAAGRGLQLLFYSVGIGQISSEVPQNLSASRPQDRQFILSSKKLLLSDSGFYLCAWRIRELRTGELFFGEGSRLTVL.

The chain is built from TRBV5-1 and TRBJ2-1; TRBD2 matches 10 bases. Germline loops: CDR1 SGHRS, CDR2 YFSETQ. The CDR3 spans 19 residues. The ends lost 5 bases at V and 4 bases at J; junction bases unmatched: 18. The CDR3 sequence is CASRQIRVWGTSAYNEQFF. The CDR3 nucleotides read TGCGCCAGCAGGCAGATCAGGGTTTGGGGGACTAGCGCTTACAATGAGCAGTTCTTC. Using reference TRBV5-1 and TRBJ2-1 for the parts outside the CDR3, the full variable domain is KAGVTQTPRYLIKTRGQQVTLSCSPISGHRSVSWYQQTPGQGLQFLFEYFSETQRNKGNFPGRFSGRQFSNSRSEMNVSTLELGDSALYLCASRQIRVWGTSAYNEQFFGPGTRLTVL.

The chain employs TRBV5-1 and TRBJ1-5; unclear D gene. This CDR3 spans 11 amino acids. Germline V gives CDR1 SGHRS, CDR2 YFSETQ. The V end lost 3 bases, the J end lost 11 bases, and 9 bases lay between the germline ends. The DNA of the CDR3 is TGCGCCAGCAGCTCCCCCAGGTCCCAGCATTTT. Amino acids: CASSSPRSQHF. The full variable domain, in which reference TRBV5-1 and TRBJ1-5 provide the parts outside the CDR3, is KAGVTQTPRYLIKTRGQQVTLSCSPISGHRSVSWYQQTPGQGLQFLFEYFSETQRNKGNFPGRFSGRQFSNSRSEMNVSTLELGDSALYLCASSSPRSQHFGDGTRLSIL.

This chain joins TRBV19 and TRBJ2-7, with 12 positions matching TRBD2. Germline CDR1 LNHDA, CDR2 SQIVND (reference sequence). The CDR3 is 17 residues long. With 2 bases clipped from V and 3 bases from J, the junction kept 8 bases outside the gene matches. The chain's CDR3 is CASSIIWTSGMGYEQYF. CDR3 nucleotide sequence: TGTGCCAGTAGTATAATCTGGACTAGCGGGATGGGCTACGAGCAGTACTTC.

The chain employs TRBV10-3 and TRBJ2-4; D is undetermined. Germline CDR1 is ENHRY and CDR2 is SYGVKD. The CDR3 runs to 13 residues. Trimming removed 4 bases at V and 0 bases at J, with 4 bases between. CDR3 amino acids: CAISGTAKNIQYF. CDR3 nucleotides: TGTGCCATCAGTGGGACAGCCAAAAACATTCAGTACTTC.

V gene TRBV29-1 combines with J gene TRBJ1-2; the match to TRBD1 covers 11 bases. There are 14 residues in the CDR3. V dropped 7 bases and J dropped 6; count of bases not matched to a gene: 10. Germline assignment: CDR1 SQVTM and CDR2 ANQGSEA. The CDR3 DNA reads TGCAGCGCTGGACCTGGGACAGGGGGAAATGGCTACACCTTC. It translates to CSAGPGTGGNGYTF.

This clone was observed a single time. The chain joins TRBV5-1 to TRBJ2-7; TRBD1 aligns across 11 bases. Losses at the gene ends were 4 bases for V and 4 bases for J; bases not matched to a gene: 7. The germline CDR1 and CDR2 sequences are SGHRS and YFSETQ. CDR3 length equals 15 residues. The chain's CDR3 is CASSPGQGASYEQYF. The CDR3 nucleotides read TGCGCCAGCAGCCCTGGACAGGGGGCGTCGTACGAGCAGTACTTC.

V is TRBV11-1 and J is TRBJ2-7, with D tentatively TRBD2 (5 bases). The CDR3 length is 15 residues. The germline gives CDR1 SGHAT, CDR2 FQDESV (reference sequence). V dropped 3 bases and J dropped 0 bases, with 12 bases sitting between them. Here the CDR3 reads CASSFLDSSSYEQYF. The CDR3 nucleotides are TGTGCCAGCAGCTTTTTGGACTCTAGCTCCTACGAGCAGTACTTC.

This sequence joins TRBV6-5 and TRBJ1-5; D is ambiguous. This CDR3 comprises 15 residues. CDR1 is MNHEY and CDR2 is SVGAGI in the germline V gene. Trimming removed 5 bases from V and 0 bases from J, with 11 bases in between. DNA of the CDR3: TGTGCCAGCAGTCGGACGGCCTATAGCAATCAGCCCCAGCATTTT. It yields the protein CASSRTAYSNQPQHF.

The J gene is TRBJ2-7, the V gene TRBV29-1; 10 positions match TRBD2. The trim removed 0 bases at V and 0 bases at J, leaving 5 bases unmatched. The CDR3 covers 16 residues. The V gene's germline CDR1 is SQVTM and CDR2 ANQGSEA. In nucleotides, the CDR3 is TGCAGCGTTGAAGACTCAACTAGCGGGGTCTCCTACGAGCAGTACTTC. It codes for CSVEDSTSGVSYEQYF.